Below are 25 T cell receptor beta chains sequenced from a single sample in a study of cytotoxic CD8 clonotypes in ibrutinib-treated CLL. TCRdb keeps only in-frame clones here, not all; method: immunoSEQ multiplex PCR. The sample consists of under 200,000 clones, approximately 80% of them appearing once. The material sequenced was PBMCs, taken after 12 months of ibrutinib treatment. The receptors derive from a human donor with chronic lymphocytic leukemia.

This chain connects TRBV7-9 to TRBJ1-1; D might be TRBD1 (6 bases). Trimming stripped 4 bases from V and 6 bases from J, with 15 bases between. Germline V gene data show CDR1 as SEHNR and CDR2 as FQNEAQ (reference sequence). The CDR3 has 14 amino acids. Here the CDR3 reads CASSSWTEDPEAFF. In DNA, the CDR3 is TGTGCCAGCAGCTCGTGGACAGAGGATCCTGAAGCTTTCTTT.

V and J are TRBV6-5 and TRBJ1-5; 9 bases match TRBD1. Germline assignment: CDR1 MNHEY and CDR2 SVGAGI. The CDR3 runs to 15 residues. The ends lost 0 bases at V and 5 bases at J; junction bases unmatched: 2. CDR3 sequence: CASSYSRTGDQPQHF. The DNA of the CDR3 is TGTGCCAGCAGTTACTCGAGGACAGGGGATCAGCCCCAGCATTTT.

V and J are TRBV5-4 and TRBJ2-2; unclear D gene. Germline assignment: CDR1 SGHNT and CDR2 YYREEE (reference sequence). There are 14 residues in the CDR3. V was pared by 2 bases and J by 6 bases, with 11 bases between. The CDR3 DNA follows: TGTGCCAGCAGCTTCGGTGGGATATCCGGGGAGCTGTTTTTT. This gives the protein CASSFGGISGELFF.

CDR3 coding DNA: TGTGCCAGTTCGGACAGGGAAGGCCCCTACGAGCAGTACTTC. Protein: CASSDREGPYEQYF. The chain links TRBV19 to TRBJ2-7; 8 bases agree with TRBD1. The ends lost 8 bases at V and 2 bases at J; junction bases unmatched: 8. Germline V gives CDR1 LNHDA, CDR2 SQIVND (reference sequence). The length of the CDR3 is 14 residues.

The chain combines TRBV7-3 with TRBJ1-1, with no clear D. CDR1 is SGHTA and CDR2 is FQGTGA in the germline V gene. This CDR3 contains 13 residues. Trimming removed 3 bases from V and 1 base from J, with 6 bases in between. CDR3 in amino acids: CASSLSRNTEAFF. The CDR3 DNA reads TGTGCCAGCAGCTTGAGTCGGAACACTGAAGCTTTCTTT.

The CDR3 reads CATSGGKGTEAFF. The CDR3 DNA reads TGTGCCACCTCGGGGGGGAAAGGAACTGAAGCTTTCTTT. V and J are TRBV6-6 and TRBJ1-1; possible D gene TRBD1, 5 bases. V gave up 10 bases and J gave up 5 bases, with 17 bases separating them. Germline CDR1 MNHNY, CDR2 SVGAGI (reference sequence). The CDR3 covers 13 residues.

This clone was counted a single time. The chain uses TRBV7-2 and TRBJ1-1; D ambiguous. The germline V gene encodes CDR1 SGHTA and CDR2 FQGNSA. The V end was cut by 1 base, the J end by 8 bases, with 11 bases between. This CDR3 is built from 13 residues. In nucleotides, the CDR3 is TGTGCCAGCAGCTTAGTAACAGAGCGCGAAGCTTTCTTT. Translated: CASSLVTEREAFF.

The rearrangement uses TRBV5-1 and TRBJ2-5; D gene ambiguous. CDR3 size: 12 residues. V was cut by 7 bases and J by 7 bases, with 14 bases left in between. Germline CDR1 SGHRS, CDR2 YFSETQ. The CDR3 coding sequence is TGCGCCAGCTGGTACGTCCGGGTGACCCAGTACTTC. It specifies CASWYVRVTQYF.

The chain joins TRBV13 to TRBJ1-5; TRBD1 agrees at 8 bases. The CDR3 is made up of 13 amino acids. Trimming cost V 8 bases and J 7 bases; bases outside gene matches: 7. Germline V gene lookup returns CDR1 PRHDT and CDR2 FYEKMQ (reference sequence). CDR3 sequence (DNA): TGTGCCAGCGGCAGGGGGCCCGGCCAGCCCCAGCATTTT. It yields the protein CASGRGPGQPQHF.

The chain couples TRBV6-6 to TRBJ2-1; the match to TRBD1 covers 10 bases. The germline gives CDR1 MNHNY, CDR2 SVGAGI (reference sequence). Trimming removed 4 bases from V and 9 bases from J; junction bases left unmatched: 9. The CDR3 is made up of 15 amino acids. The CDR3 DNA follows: TGTGCCAGCAGTTTTCGACAGGGGGCTAGAAGTGAGCAGTTCTTC. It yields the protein CASSFRQGARSEQFF.

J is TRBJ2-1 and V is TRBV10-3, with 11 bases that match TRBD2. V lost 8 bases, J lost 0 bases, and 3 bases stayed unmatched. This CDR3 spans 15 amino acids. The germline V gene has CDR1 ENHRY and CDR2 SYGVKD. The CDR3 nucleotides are TGTGCCATCTGTAGCGGGGGGGGCTCCTACAATGAGCAGTTCTTC. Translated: CAICSGGGSYNEQFF.

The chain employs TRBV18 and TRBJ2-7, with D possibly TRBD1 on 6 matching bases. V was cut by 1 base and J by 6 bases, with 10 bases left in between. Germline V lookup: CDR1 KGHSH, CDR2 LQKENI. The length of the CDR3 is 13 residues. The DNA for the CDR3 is TGTGCCAGCTCACCACTGGACAGTAGCGAGCAGTACTTC. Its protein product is CASSPLDSSEQYF.

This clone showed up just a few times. This CDR3 is CASSPGGVIDEQYF. CDR3 in DNA: TGTGCCAGCAGTCCCGGTGGGGTTATAGACGAGCAGTACTTC. J is TRBJ2-7 and V is TRBV6-5; unclear D gene. Germline loops: CDR1 MNHEY, CDR2 SVGAGI. This CDR3 comprises 14 residues. V was pared by 5 bases and J by 5 bases, with 16 bases between.

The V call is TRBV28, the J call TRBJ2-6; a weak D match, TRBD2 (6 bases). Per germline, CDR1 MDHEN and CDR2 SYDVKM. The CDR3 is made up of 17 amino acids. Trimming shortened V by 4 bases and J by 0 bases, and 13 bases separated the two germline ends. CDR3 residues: CASSSAMGGSGANVLTF. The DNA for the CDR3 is TGTGCCAGCAGTTCAGCGATGGGGGGCTCTGGGGCCAACGTCCTGACTTTC.

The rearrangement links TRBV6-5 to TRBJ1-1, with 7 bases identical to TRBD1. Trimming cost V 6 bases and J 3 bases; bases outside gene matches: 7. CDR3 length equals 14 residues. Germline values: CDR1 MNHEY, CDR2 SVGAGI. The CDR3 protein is CASRRDSWDTEAFF. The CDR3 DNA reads TGTGCCAGCAGGCGGGACAGCTGGGACACTGAAGCTTTCTTT.

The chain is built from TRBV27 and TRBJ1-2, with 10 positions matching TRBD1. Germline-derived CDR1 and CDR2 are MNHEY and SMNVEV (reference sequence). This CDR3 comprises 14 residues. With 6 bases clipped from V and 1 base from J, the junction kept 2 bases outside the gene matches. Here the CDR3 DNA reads TGTGCCAGCAGCGGGACAGGGGTTAACTATGGCTACACCTTC. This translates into CASSGTGVNYGYTF.

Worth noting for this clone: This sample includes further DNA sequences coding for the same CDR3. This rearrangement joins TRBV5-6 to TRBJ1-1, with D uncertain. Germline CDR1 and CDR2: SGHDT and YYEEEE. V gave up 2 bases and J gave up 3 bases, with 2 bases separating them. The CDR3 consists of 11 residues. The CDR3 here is CASSLYTEAFF. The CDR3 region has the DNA TGTGCCAGCAGCTTATACACTGAAGCTTTCTTT.

The CDR3 bases are TGCGCCAGCAGCCAAGAAGTCCTGCGACAGAGACCTAATGAAAAACTGTTTTTT. Encoded protein: CASSQEVLRQRPNEKLFF. The chain has TRBV4-3 and TRBJ1-4, with a tentative D call TRBD1 (5 bases). Germline V gene data show CDR1 as LGHNA and CDR2 as YSLEER. V lost 0 bases to trimming and J lost 3 bases, with 17 bases between them. The CDR3 loop spans 18 amino acids.

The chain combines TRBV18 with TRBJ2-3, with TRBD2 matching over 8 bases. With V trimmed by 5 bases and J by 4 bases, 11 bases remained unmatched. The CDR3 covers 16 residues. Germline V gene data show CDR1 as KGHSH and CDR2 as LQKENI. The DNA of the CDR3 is TGTGCCAGCTCAGCTGCCCGGGGGGGCCTGGCAGATACGCAGTATTTT. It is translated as CASSAARGGLADTQYF.

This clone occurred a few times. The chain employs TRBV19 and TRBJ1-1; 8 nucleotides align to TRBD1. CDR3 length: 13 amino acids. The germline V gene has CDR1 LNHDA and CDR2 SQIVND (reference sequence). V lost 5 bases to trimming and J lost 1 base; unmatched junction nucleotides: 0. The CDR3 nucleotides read TGTGCCAGTAGTGGACAGGGGAACACTGAAGCTTTCTTT. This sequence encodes CASSGQGNTEAFF.

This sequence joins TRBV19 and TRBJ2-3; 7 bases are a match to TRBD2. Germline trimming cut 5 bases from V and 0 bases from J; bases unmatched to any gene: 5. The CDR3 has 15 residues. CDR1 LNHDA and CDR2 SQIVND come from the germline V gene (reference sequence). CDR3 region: CASSGGSSSTDTQYF. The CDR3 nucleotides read TGTGCCAGTAGTGGCGGGAGTTCTAGCACAGATACGCAGTATTTT.

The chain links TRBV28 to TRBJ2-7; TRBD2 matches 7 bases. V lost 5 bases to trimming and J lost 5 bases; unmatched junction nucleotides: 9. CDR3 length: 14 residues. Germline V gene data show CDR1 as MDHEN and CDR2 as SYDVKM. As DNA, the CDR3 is TGTGCCAGCAGTGAATTCAGGGAGGGTAACGAGCAGTACTTC. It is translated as CASSEFREGNEQYF. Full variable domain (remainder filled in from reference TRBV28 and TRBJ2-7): DVKVTQSSRYLVKRTGEKVFLECVQDMDHENMFWYRQDPGLGLRLIYFSYDVKMKEKGDIPEGYSVSREKKERFSLILESASTNQTSMYLCASSEFREGNEQYFGPGTRLTVT.

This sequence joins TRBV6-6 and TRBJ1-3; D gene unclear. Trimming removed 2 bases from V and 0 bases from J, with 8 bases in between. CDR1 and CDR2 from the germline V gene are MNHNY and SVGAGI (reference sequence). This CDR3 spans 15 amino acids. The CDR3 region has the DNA TGTGCCAGCAGTTACGGCCAAAACTCTGGAAACACCATATATTTT. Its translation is CASSYGQNSGNTIYF.

CDR3 residues: CASSPPHSRSSPLHF. For the CDR3, the DNA is TGTGCCAGCAGTCCACCCCATTCCCGCTCTTCACCCCTCCACTTT. The chain links TRBV28 to TRBJ1-6, with D unclear. Germline loops: CDR1 MDHEN, CDR2 SYDVKM. V was clipped by 5 bases and J by 9 bases, with 17 bases between them. The CDR3 sequence is 15 residues long. Using reference TRBV28 and TRBJ1-6 for the parts outside the CDR3, the full variable domain is DVKVTQSSRYLVKRTGEKVFLECVQDMDHENMFWYRQDPGLGLRLIYFSYDVKMKEKGDIPEGYSVSREKKERFSLILESASTNQTSMYLCASSPPHSRSSPLHFGNGTRLTVT.

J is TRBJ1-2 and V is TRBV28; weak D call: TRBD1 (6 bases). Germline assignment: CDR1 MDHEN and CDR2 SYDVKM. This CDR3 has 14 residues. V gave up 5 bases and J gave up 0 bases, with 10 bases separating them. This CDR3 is CASSTGQTNYGYTF. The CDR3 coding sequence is TGTGCCAGCAGTACTGGACAGACTAACTATGGCTACACCTTC.